This T cell receptor (beta chain) appears in the sequencing data of a study of cytomegalovirus exposure and HLA in healthy donors. About the research overall: Sequencing of approximately 190 million T cells in an earlier analysis found 100 million to 140 million unique TCR beta sequences.

Both 60 Vbeta primers and 13 Jbeta primers went into the PCR. In the original workflow: Later, an analysis found around 80 million unique TCR beta chains, and approximately 10 million of these were shared. Sequencing used immunoSEQ multiplex PCR; TCRdb keeps in-frame clones, though not all of them. From that table come the V and J calls and clone size; the DNA was used to work out D and trimming. This table has about 160,000 clones, 81% appearing once. Sequencing input: PBMCs. The clonotype originates from a woman in her forties or fifties in good health and CMV-seronegative.

CDR3 residues: CASSITGGLRETQYF. The CDR3 region has the DNA TGTGCCAGTAGTATCACAGGGGGGTTACGAGAGACCCAGTACTTC. The chain joins TRBV19 to TRBJ2-5; 8 bases agree with TRBD1. J lost 4 bases, V lost 3 bases, and 7 bases had no gene match. This CDR3 is built from 15 residues. CDR1 LNHDA and CDR2 SQIVND come from the germline V gene (reference sequence).